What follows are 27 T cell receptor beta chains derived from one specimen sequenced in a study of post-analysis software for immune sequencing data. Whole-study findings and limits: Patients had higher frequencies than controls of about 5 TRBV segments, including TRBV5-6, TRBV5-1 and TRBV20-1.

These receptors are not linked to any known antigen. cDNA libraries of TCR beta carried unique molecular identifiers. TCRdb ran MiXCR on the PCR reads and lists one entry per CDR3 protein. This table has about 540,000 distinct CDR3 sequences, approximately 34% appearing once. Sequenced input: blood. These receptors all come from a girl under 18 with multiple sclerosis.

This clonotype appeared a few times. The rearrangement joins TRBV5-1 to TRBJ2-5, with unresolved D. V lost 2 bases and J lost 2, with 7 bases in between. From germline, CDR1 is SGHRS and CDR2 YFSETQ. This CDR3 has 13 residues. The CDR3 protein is CASSFDGQETQYF. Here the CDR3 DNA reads TGCGCCAGCAGCTTCGACGGGCAAGAGACCCAGTACTTC.

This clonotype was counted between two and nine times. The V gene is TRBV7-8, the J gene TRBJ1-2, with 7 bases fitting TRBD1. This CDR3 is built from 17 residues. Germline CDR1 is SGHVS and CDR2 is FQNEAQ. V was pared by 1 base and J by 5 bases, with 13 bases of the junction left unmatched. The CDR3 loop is CASSLDFIGQERYGYTF. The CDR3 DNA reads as TGTGCCAGCAGCTTAGACTTTATAGGACAGGAACGTTATGGCTACACCTTC.

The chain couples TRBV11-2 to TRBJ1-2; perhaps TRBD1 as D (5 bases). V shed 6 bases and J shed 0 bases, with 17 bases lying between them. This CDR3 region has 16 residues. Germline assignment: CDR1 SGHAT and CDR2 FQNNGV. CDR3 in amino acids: CASSLRPTGPNYGYTF. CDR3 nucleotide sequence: TGTGCCAGCAGTTTAAGGCCAACAGGACCTAACTATGGCTACACCTTC.

This chain's CDR3 is CASSPLGGTSGAEQFF. As DNA, the CDR3 is TGTGCCAGCAGCCCCTTGGGGGGGACTAGCGGGGCTGAGCAGTTCTTC. The rearrangement links TRBV12-3 or TRBV12-4 to TRBJ2-1, with 13 bases identical to TRBD2. Trimming at V came to 6 bases and at J to 9 bases, leaving 11 bases not matched to a gene. CDR3 length: 16 residues.

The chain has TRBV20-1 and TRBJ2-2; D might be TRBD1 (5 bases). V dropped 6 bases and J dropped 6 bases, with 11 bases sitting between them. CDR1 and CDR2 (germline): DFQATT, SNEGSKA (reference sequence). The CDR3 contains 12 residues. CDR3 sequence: CSALQGSGELFF. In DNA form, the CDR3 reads TGCAGTGCCCTTCAGGGCTCCGGGGAGCTGTTTTTT.

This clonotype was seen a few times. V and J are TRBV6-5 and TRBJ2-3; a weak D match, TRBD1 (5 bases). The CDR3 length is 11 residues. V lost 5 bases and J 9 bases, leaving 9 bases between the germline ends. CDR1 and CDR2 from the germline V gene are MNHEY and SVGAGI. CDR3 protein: CASSKSGTQYF. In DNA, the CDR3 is TGTGCCAGCAGTAAATCAGGGACGCAGTATTTT.

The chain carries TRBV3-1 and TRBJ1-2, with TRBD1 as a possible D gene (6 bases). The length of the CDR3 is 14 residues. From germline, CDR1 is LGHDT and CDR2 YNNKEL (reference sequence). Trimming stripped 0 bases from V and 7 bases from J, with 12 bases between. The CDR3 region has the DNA TGTGCCAGCAGCCAAGATCCGGGACAAGGTGGCTACACCTTC. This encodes CASSQDPGQGGYTF.

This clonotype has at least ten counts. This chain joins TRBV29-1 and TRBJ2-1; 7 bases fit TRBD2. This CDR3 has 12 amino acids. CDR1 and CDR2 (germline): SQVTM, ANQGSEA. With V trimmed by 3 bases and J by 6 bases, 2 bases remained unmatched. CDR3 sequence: CSVESGGNEQFF. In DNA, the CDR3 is TGCAGCGTTGAGTCGGGGGGCAATGAGCAGTTCTTC.

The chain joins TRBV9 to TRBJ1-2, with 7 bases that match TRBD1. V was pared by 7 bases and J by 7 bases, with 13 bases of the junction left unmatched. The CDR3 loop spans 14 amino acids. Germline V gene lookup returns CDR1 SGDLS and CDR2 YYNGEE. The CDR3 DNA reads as TGTGCCAGCGTTACAGGGGATGGGTTTGGTGGCTACACCTTC. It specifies CASVTGDGFGGYTF.

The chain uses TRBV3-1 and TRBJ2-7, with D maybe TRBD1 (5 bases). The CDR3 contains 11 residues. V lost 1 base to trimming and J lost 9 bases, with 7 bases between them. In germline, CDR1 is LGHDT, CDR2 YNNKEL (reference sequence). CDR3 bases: TGTGCCAGCAGCCAAGGGGGCAGGCAGTACTTC. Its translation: CASSQGGRQYF.

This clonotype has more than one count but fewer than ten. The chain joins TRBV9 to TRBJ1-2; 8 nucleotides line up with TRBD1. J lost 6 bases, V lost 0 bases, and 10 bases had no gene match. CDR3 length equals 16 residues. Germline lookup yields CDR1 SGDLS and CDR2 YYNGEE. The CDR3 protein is CASSVGWGQVSDGYTF. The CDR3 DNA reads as TGTGCCAGCAGCGTAGGTTGGGGACAGGTATCTGATGGCTACACCTTC.

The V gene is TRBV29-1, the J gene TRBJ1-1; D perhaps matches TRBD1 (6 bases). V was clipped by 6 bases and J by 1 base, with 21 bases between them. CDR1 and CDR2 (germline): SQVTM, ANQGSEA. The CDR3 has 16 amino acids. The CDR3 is CSVVMTGDLTNTEAFF. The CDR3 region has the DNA TGCAGCGTAGTGATGACAGGAGATCTTACGAACACTGAAGCTTTCTTT.

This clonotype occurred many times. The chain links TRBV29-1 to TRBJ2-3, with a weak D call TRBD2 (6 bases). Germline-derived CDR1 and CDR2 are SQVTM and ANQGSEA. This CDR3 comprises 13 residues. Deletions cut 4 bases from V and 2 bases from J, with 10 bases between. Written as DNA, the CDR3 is TGCAGCGTTGTCCGGGACTCCACAGATACGCAGTATTTT. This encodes CSVVRDSTDTQYF.

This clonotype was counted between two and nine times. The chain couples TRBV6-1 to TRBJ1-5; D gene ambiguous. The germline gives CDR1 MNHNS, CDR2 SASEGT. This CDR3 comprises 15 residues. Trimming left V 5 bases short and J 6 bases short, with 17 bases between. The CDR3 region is CASSRTIDGSQPQHF. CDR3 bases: TGTGCCAGCAGTCGGACGATTGATGGAAGTCAGCCCCAGCATTTT.

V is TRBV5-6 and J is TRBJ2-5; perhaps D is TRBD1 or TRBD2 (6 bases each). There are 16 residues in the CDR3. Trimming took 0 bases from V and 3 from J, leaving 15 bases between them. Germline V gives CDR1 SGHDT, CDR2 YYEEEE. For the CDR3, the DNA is TGTGCCAGCAGCTTGGTGGGGGGCAAGAAGGAAGAGACCCAGTACTTC. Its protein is CASSLVGGKKEETQYF. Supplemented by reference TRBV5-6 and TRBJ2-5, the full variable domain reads DAGVTQSPTHLIKTRGQQVTLRCSPKSGHDTVSWYQQALGQGPQFIFQYYEEEERQRGNFPDRFSGHQFPNYSSELNVNALLLGDSALYLCASSLVGGKKEETQYFGPGTRLLVL.

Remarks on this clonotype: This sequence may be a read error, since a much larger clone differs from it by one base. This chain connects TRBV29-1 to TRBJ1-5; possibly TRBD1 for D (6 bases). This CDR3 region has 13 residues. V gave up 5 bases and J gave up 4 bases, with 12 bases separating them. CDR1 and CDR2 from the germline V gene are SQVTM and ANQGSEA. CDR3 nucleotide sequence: TGCAGCGTTACAAGGGACACTAATCAGCCCCAGCATTTT. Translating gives CSVTRDTNQPQHF.

CDR3 DNA: TGTGCCAGTAGGGACAGGGGGCGGACAGATACGCAGTATTTT. It yields the protein CASRDRGRTDTQYF. The chain employs TRBV19 and TRBJ2-3, with 11 bases lining up with TRBD1. Germline V gene data show CDR1 as LNHDA and CDR2 as SQIVND (reference sequence). The ends lost 6 bases at V and 3 bases at J; junction bases unmatched: 2. The CDR3 totals 14 residues. Complete variable domain (other parts from reference TRBV19 and TRBJ2-3): DGGITQSPKYLFRKEGQNVTLSCEQNLNHDAMYWYRQDPGQGLRLIYYSQIVNDFQKGDIAEGYSVSREKKESFPLTVTSAQKNPTAFYLCASRDRGRTDTQYFGPGTRLTVL.

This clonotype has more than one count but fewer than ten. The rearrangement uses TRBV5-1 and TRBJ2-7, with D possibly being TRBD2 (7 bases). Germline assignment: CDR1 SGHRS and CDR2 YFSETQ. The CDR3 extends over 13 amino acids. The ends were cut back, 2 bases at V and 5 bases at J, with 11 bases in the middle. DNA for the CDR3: TGCGCCAGCAGCTTATCGGGGGGCGACGAGCAGTACTTC. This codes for CASSLSGGDEQYF.

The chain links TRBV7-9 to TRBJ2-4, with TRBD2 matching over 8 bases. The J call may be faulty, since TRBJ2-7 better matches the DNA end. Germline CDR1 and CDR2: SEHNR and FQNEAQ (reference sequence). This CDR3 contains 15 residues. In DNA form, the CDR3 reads TGTGCCAGCAGCTCCCGGGGGGGCCAGGATTACGAGCAGTACTTC. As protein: CASSSRGGQDYEQYF.

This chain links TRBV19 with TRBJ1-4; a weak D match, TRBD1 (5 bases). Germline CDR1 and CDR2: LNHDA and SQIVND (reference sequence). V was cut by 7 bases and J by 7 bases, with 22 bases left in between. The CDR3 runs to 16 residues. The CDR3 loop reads CASTLGPGRVVEKLFF. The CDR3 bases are TGTGCCAGTACTCTAGGACCGGGGCGAGTCGTTGAAAAACTGTTTTTT.

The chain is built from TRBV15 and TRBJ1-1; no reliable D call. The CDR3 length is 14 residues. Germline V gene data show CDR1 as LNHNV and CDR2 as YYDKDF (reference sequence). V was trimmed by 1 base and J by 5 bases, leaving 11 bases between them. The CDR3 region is CATSRGSYGTEAFF. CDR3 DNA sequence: TGTGCCACCAGCAGAGGAAGCTACGGGACTGAAGCTTTCTTT.

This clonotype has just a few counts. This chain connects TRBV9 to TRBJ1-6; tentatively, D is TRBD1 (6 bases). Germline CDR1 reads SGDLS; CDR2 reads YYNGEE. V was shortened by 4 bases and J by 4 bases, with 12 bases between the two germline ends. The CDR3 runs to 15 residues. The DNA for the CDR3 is TGTGCCAGCAGCCAGACAGGCAGTTATAATTCACCCCTCCACTTT. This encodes CASSQTGSYNSPLHF.

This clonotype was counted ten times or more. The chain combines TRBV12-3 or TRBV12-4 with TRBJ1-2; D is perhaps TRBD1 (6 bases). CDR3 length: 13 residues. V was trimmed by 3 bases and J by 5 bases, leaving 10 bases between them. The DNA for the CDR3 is TGTGCCAGCAGTTTTGGCACAGGGTATGGCTACACCTTC. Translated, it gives CASSFGTGYGYTF.

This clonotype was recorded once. The CDR3 region is CASSLDLASGGSDTQYF. CDR3 in DNA: TGTGCCAGCAGCTTAGATCTCGCTAGCGGGGGGTCAGATACGCAGTATTTT. The rearrangement uses TRBV11-2 and TRBJ2-3; 11 bases fit TRBD2. Per germline, CDR1 SGHAT and CDR2 FQNNGV. V trimming: 0 bases; J trimming: 4 bases; junction bases outside the gene matches: 6. This CDR3 is built from 17 residues. Full variable domain (rest looked up from reference TRBV11-2 and TRBJ2-3): EAGVAQSPRYKIIEKRQSVAFWCNPISGHATLYWYQQILGQGPKLLIQFQNNGVVDDSQLPKDRFSAERLKGVDSTLKIQPAKLEDSAVYLCASSLDLASGGSDTQYFGPGTRLTVL.

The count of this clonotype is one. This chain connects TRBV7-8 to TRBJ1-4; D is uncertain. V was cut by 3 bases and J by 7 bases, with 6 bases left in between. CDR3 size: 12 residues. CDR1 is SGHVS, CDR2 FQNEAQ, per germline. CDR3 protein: CASSFVGEKLFF. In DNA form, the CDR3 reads TGTGCCAGCAGCTTTGTGGGTGAAAAACTGTTTTTT.

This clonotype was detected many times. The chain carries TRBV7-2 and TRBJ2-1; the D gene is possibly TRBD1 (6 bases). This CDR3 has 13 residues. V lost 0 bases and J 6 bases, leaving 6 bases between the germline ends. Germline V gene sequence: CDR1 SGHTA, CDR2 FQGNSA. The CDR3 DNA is TGTGCCAGCAGCTTAGCAGGGGGCAATGAGCAGTTCTTC. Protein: CASSLAGGNEQFF.

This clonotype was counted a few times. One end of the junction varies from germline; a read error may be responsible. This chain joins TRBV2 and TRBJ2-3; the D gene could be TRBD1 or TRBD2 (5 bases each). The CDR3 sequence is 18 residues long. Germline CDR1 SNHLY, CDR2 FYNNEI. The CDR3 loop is CASTWEQVQSSSTDTQYF. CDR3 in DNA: TGTGCCAGCACTTGGGAACAGGTCCAATCCTCTAGCACTGATACGCAGTATTTT.